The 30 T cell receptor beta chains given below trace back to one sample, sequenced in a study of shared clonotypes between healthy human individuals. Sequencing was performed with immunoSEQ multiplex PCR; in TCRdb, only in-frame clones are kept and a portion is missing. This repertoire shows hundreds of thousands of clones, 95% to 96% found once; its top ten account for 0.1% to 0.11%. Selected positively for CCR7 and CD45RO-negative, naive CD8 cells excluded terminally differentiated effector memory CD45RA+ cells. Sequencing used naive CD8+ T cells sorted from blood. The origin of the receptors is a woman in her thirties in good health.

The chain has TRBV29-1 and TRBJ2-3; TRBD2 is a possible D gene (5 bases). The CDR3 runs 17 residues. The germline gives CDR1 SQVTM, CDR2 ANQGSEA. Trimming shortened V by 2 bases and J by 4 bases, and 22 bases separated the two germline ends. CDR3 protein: CSVELARPKSRADTQYF. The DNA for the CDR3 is TGCAGCGTTGAATTGGCCAGGCCGAAGTCGAGGGCAGATACGCAGTATTTT.

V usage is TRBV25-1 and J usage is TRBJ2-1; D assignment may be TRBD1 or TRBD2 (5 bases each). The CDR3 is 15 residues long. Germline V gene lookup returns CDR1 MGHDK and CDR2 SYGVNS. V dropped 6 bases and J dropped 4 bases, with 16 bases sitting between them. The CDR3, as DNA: TGTGCCAGCAGACAATGGGACGAAGGATACAATGAGCAGTTCTTC. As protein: CASRQWDEGYNEQFF.

CDR3: CASSLDSRSGEKLFF. Here the CDR3 DNA reads TGTGCCAGCAGCTTAGACAGCCGGAGTGGTGAAAAACTGTTTTTT. This chain connects TRBV7-9 to TRBJ1-4, with unresolved D. The CDR3 sequence is 15 residues long. In germline, CDR1 is SEHNR, CDR2 FQNEAQ (reference sequence). V lost 1 base to trimming and J lost 7 bases, with 13 bases between them. Full variable domain (rest looked up from reference TRBV7-9 and TRBJ1-4): DTGVSQNPRHKITKRGQNVTFRCDPISEHNRLYWYRQTLGQGPEFLTYFQNEAQLEKSRLLSDRFSAERPKGSFSTLEIQRTEQGDSAMYLCASSLDSRSGEKLFFGSGTQLSVL.

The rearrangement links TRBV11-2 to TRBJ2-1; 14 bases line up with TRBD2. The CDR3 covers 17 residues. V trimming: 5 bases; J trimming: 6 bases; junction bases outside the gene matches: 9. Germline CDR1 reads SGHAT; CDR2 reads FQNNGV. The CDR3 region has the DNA TGTGCCAGCAGCGCCTCGACTAGCGGGAGGGCAGGCAATGAGCAGTTCTTC. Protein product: CASSASTSGRAGNEQFF.

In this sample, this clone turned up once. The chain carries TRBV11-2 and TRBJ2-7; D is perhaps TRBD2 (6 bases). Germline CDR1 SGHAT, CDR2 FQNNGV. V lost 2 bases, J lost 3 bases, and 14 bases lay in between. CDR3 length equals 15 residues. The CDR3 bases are TGTGCCAGCAGCTTAAATTCTCGGCGGGGCTACGAGCAGTACTTC. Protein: CASSLNSRRGYEQYF. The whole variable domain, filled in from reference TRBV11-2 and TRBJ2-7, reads EAGVAQSPRYKIIEKRQSVAFWCNPISGHATLYWYQQILGQGPKLLIQFQNNGVVDDSQLPKDRFSAERLKGVDSTLKIQPAKLEDSAVYLCASSLNSRRGYEQYFGPGTRLTVT.

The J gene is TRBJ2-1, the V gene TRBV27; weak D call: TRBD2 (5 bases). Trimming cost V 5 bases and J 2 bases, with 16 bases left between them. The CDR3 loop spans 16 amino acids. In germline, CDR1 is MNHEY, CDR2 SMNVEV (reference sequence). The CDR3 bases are TGTGCCAGCAGTGGGCCGGACTCCAAAACCTACAATGAGCAGTTCTTC. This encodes CASSGPDSKTYNEQFF.

CDR3 in amino acids: CASSQLVWAGELDTQYF. In DNA, the CDR3 is TGCGCCAGCAGTCAGCTCGTTTGGGCGGGAGAATTGGATACGCAGTATTTT. This sequence joins TRBV4-1 and TRBJ2-3; TRBD2 agrees at 7 bases. V lost 6 bases to trimming and J lost 6 bases; unmatched junction nucleotides: 18. Germline V gene lookup returns CDR1 MGHRA and CDR2 YSYEKL. The CDR3 loop spans 17 amino acids.

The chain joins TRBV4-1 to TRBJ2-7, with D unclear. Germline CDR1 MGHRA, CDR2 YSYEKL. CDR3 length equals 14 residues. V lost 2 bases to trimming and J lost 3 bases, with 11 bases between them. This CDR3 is CASSQYPGVYEQYF. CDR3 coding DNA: TGCGCCAGCAGCCAATACCCTGGAGTCTACGAGCAGTACTTC.

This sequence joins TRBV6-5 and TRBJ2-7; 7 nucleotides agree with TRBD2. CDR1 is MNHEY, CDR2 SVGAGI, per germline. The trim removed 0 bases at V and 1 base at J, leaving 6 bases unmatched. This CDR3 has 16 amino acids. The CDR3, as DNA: TGTGCCAGCAGTTACTCGAAAGGGAGGGTTTCCTACGAGCAGTACTTC. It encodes CASSYSKGRVSYEQYF.

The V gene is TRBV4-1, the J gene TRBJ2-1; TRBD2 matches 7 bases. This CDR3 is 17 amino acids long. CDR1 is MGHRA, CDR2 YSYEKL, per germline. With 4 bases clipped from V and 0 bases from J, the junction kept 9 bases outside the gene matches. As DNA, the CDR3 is TGCGCCAGCAGCCTTACGACTAGCCCGAGCTCCTACAATGAGCAGTTCTTC. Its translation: CASSLTTSPSSYNEQFF.

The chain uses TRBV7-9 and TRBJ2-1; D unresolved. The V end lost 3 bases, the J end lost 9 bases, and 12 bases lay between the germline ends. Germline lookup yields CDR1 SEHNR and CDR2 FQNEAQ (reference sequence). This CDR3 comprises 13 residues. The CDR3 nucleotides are TGTGCCAGCAGCTTTGCTGCCAGGAGTGAGCAGTTCTTC. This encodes CASSFAARSEQFF.

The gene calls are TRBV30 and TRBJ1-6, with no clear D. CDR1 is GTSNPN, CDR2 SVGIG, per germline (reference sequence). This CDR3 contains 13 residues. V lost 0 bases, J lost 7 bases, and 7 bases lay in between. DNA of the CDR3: TGTGCCTGGAGTGTAACTGAAAATTCACCCCTCCACTTT. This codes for CAWSVTENSPLHF.

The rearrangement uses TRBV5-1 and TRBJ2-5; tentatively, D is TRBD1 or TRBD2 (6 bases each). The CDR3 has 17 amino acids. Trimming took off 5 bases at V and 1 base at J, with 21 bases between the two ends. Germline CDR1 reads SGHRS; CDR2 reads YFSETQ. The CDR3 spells CASRGGPGPKTQETQYF. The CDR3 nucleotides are TGCGCCAGCAGGGGGGGCCCGGGGCCGAAGACCCAAGAGACCCAGTACTTC.

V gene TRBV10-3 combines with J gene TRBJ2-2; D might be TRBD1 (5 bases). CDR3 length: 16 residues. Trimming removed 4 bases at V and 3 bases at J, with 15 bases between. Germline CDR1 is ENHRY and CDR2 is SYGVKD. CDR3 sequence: CAISVTEIGYTGELFF. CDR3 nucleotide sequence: TGTGCCATCAGTGTGACAGAAATCGGGTACACCGGGGAGCTGTTTTTT.

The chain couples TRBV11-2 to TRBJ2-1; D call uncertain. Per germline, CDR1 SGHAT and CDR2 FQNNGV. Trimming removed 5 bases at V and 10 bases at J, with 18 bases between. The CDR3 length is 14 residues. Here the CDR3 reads CASSNSLQLEEQFF. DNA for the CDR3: TGTGCCAGCAGCAACTCCCTTCAGTTGGAGGAGCAGTTCTTC.

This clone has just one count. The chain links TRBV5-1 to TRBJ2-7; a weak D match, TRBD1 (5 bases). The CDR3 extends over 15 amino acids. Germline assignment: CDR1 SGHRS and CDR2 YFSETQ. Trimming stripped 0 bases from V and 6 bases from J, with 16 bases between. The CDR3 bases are TGCGCCAGCAGCTTGGGGGCAGGGTATCCTCCCGAGCAGTACTTC. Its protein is CASSLGAGYPPEQYF. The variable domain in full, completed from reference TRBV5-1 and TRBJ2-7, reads KAGVTQTPRYLIKTRGQQVTLSCSPISGHRSVSWYQQTPGQGLQFLFEYFSETQRNKGNFPGRFSGRQFSNSRSEMNVSTLELGDSALYLCASSLGAGYPPEQYFGPGTRLTVT.

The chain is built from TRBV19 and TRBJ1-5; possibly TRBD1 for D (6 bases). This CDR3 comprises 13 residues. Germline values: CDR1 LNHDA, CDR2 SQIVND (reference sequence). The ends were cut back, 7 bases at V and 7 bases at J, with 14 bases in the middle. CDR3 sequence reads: CASNGEGGQPQHF. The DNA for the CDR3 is TGTGCCAGTAATGGGGAGGGGGGCCAGCCCCAGCATTTT.

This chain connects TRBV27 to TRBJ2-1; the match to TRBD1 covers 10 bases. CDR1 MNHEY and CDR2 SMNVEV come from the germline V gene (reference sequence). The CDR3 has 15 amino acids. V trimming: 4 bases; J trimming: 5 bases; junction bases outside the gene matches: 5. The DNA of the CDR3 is TGTGCCAGCAGTTACCGGGACAGGGGAGACAATGAGCAGTTCTTC. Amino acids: CASSYRDRGDNEQFF.

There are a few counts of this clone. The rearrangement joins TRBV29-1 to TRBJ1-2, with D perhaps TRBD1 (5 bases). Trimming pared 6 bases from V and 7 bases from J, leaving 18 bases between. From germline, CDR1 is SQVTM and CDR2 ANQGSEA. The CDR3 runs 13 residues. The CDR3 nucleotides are TGCAGCGTGAAAGGGGCGCGGGTTGGTGGCTACACCTTC. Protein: CSVKGARVGGYTF.

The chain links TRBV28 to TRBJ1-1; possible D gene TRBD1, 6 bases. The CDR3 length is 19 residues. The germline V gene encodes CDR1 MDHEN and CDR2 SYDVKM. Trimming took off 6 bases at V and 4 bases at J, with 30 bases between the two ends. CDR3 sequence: CASSVLTMTYREAGTEAFF. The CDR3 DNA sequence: TGTGCCAGCAGCGTCCTAACCATGACCTACAGGGAGGCGGGCACTGAAGCTTTCTTT.

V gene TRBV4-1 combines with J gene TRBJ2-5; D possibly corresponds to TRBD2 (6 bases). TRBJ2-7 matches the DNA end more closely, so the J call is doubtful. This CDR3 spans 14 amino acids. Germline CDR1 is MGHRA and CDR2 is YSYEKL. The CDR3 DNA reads TGCGCCAGCAGCCAGCGGGACGGCCCCTACGAGCAGTACTTC. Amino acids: CASSQRDGPYEQYF.

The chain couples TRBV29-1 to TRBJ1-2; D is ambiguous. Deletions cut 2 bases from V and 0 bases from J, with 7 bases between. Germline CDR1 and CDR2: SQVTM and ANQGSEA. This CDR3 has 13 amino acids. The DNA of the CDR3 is TGCAGCGTTGAAACAGAAGCTAACTATGGCTACACCTTC. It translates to CSVETEANYGYTF.

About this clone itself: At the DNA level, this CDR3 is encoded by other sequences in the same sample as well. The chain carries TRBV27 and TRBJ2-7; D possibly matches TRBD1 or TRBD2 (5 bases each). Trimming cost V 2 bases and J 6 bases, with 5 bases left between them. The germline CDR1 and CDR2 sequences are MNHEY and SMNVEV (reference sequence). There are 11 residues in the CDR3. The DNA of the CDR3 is TGTGCCAGCAGTTTAGGGGGCGAGCAGTACTTC. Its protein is CASSLGGEQYF.

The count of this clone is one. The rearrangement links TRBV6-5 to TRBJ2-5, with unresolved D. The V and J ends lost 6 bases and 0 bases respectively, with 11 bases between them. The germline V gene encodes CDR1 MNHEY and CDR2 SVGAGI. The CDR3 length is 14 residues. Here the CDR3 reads CASRYTEYQETQYF. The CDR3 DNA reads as TGTGCCAGCAGGTATACAGAGTACCAAGAGACCCAGTACTTC.

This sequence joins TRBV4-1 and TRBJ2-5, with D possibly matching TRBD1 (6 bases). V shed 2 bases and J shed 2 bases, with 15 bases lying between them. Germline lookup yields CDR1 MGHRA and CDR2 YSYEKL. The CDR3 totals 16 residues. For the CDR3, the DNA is TGCGCCAGCAGCCAAAACGGTTGGGGGCAACAAGAGACCCAGTACTTC. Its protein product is CASSQNGWGQQETQYF.

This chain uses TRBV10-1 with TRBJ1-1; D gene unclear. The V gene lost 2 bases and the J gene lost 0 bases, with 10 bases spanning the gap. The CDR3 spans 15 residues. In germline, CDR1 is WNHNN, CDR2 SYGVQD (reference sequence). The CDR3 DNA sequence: TGCGCCAGCAGTGAGATGAGCGACGTGAACACTGAAGCTTTCTTT. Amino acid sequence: CASSEMSDVNTEAFF.

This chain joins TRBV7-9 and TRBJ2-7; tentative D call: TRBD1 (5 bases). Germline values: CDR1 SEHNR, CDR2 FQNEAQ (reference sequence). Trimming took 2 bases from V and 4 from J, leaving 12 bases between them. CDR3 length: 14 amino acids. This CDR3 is CASSLSGQIYEQYF. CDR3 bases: TGTGCCAGCAGCTTATCTGGACAAATATACGAGCAGTACTTC. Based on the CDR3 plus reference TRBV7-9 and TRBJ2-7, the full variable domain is DTGVSQNPRHKITKRGQNVTFRCDPISEHNRLYWYRQTLGQGPEFLTYFQNEAQLEKSRLLSDRFSAERPKGSFSTLEIQRTEQGDSAMYLCASSLSGQIYEQYFGPGTRLTVT.

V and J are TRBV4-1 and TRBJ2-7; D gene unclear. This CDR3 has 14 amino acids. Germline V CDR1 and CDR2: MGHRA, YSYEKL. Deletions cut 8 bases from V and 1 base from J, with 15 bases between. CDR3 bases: TGCGCCAGCTCCCATCGGACCACATCCTACGAGCAGTACTTC. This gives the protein CASSHRTTSYEQYF.

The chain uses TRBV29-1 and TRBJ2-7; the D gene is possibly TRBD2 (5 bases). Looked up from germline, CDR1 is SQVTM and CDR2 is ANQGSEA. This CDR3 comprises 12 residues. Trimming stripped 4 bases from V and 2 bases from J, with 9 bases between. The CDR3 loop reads CSVVEGTYEQYF. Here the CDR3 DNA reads TGCAGCGTTGTTGAGGGAACCTACGAGCAGTACTTC.

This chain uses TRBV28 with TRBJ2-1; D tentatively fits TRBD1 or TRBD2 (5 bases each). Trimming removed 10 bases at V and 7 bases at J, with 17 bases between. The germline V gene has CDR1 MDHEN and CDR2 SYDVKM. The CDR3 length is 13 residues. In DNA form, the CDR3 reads TGTGCCACCCTAGCAAGGGGTGGGAATGAGCAGTTCTTC. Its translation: CATLARGGNEQFF.